This T cell receptor (beta chain) originates from a study of OX40 agonist ivuxolimab in advanced cancers. The overall study: The patients received agonistic anti-OX40 (CD134) antibody ivuxolimab. Under the entry rules, prior anti-PD-1, anti-PD-L1 or anti-CTLA-4 therapy was allowed, and more than 35% had some.

A word on this clone: Its antigen is unknown.

Study-wide results and limits: Among the lowest peripheral clonal expansion occurred in 0.1-3.0 mg/kg partial responders.

Method: immunoSEQ multiplex PCR; TCRdb's copy keeps in-frame clones and lacks some. The sample includes about 79,000 clones, roughly 94% of them seen just once. Germline lookup yields CDR1 SGHTA and CDR2 FQGNSA. V shed 4 bases and J 13 bases; nucleotides not matched to a gene: 12. The CDR3 has 14 residues. Here the sequenced sample was CD4+ or CD8+ T cells sorted from blood, taken in a trial of the OX40 agonist ivuxolimab. This clonotype was obtained from an adult with an advanced solid tumor such as melanoma, head and neck, liver or kidney cancer. The chain couples TRBV7-2 to TRBJ1-2; TRBD1 agrees at 10 bases. This chain's CDR3 is CASSYTGTGVSATF. The DNA of the CDR3 is TGTGCCAGCAGCTATACCGGGACAGGGGTCTCAGCCACCTTC.